The 15 T cell receptor beta chains in this list originate from one sample, sequenced in a study of T-cell memory formation after mild COVID-19. TCRdb re-analysed the 5' RACE reads in MiXCR, keeping a single row per CDR3 protein. The repertoire consists of hundreds of thousands of distinct CDR3 sequences, with less than 25% occurring once and the leading ten covering around 9.2%. Sequenced input: PBMCs or a T cell subset sorted from them (not recorded which). These receptors originate from an adult woman who had mild COVID-19 (a few samples of this study predate the infection). Cell type and time point are not known.

The chain uses TRBV6-2 or TRBV6-3 and TRBJ1-2, with 8 bases that match TRBD1. The CDR3 loop spans 15 amino acids. Germline loops: CDR1 MNHEY, CDR2 SVGEGT. V dropped 6 bases and J dropped 9; count of bases not matched to a gene: 15. The CDR3, as DNA: TGTGCCAGCAGACCATACGGACAGGGAGACGGAAGCTACACCTTC. Amino acid sequence: CASRPYGQGDGSYTF.

The chain carries TRBV20-1 and TRBJ2-1; 11 bases agree with TRBD1. Germline trimming cut 6 bases from V and 8 bases from J; bases unmatched to any gene: 12. The CDR3 spans 15 residues. Germline loops: CDR1 DFQATT, CDR2 SNEGSKA (reference sequence). The CDR3 region is CSALPDRGRGDEQFF. DNA for the CDR3: TGCAGTGCCCTTCCGGACAGGGGGCGGGGAGATGAGCAGTTCTTC.

This clonotype was observed a handful of times. The chain combines TRBV4-2 with TRBJ1-1; 7 bases match TRBD1. V was clipped by 0 bases and J by 4 bases; unmatched bases: 8. CDR1 is LGHNA, CDR2 YNFKEQ, per germline. The CDR3 sequence is 16 residues long. The CDR3 sequence is CASSQDKDRVGTEAFF. CDR3 nucleotides: TGTGCCAGCAGCCAAGATAAAGACAGGGTCGGCACTGAAGCTTTCTTT.

The CDR3 here is CASSRRTSSYNEQFF. CDR3 bases: TGTGCCAGCAGCCGACGGACCAGCTCCTACAATGAGCAGTTCTTC. This rearrangement joins TRBV3-1 to TRBJ2-1; D unresolved. V shed 4 bases and J shed 0 bases, with 10 bases lying between them. Germline V gene lookup returns CDR1 LGHDT and CDR2 YNNKEL (reference sequence). The CDR3 contains 15 residues.

The V gene is TRBV19, the J gene TRBJ1-1; D unclear. CDR1 and CDR2 from the germline V gene are LNHDA and SQIVND (reference sequence). V dropped 3 bases and J dropped 3 bases, with 2 bases sitting between them. This CDR3 has 11 residues. The CDR3 loop reads CASSIYTEAFF. Written as DNA, the CDR3 is TGTGCCAGTAGTATTTACACTGAAGCTTTCTTT.

This clonotype appeared a few times. The V gene is TRBV15, the J gene TRBJ2-7; 10 bases agree with TRBD2. The V and J ends lost 0 bases and 11 bases, in that order; junction bases with no gene match: 10. Germline V lookup: CDR1 LNHNV, CDR2 YYDKDF (reference sequence). This CDR3 contains 15 residues. The CDR3 here is CATSRDQPSGGGKYF. The CDR3, as DNA: TGTGCCACCAGCAGAGATCAGCCTAGCGGGGGTGGAAAGTACTTC.

As for this clonotype: One junction end does not reproduce the germline sequence, and a read error may be involved. J is TRBJ2-2 and V is TRBV7-6, with a tentative D call TRBD1 (6 bases). The CDR3 has 16 amino acids. Germline V gene sequence: CDR1 SGHVS, CDR2 FNYEAQ. CDR3 bases: TGTGCCAGCACCTTAGGTCTAATAGGGGGCACCGGGGAGCTGTTTTTT. Its translation is CASTLGLIGGTGELFF.

V usage is TRBV4-2 and J usage is TRBJ2-3, with a possible D match to TRBD1 (5 bases). V was pared by 6 bases and J by 2 bases, with 6 bases between. The CDR3 covers 12 residues. Looked up from germline, CDR1 is LGHNA and CDR2 is YNFKEQ. The CDR3: CASRQDTDTQYF. CDR3 bases: TGTGCCAGCAGACAGGACACAGATACGCAGTATTTT.

Only a few counts were recorded for this clonotype. V gene TRBV5-1 combines with J gene TRBJ2-3, with D possibly matching TRBD2 (6 bases). This CDR3 is built from 15 residues. CDR1 and CDR2 (germline): SGHRS, YFSETQ. Trimming stripped 0 bases from V and 0 bases from J, with 8 bases between. The DNA for the CDR3 is TGCGCCAGCAGCTTGGAGGAGGGTAGCACAGATACGCAGTATTTT. Translated, it gives CASSLEEGSTDTQYF.

The V call is TRBV12-3 or TRBV12-4, the J call TRBJ1-1, with D unresolved. The CDR3 is 16 residues long. V was pared by 5 bases and J by 1 base, with 17 bases between. The CDR3 nucleotides read TGTGCCAGCAGTCCCCCTAGCTGGAGCGGGAACACTGAAGCTTTCTTT. Protein sequence: CASSPPSWSGNTEAFF.

This chain links TRBV7-9 with TRBJ2-2; TRBD1 agrees at 7 bases. CDR1 is SEHNR and CDR2 is FQNEAQ in the germline V gene (reference sequence). This CDR3 comprises 16 residues. Trimming removed 3 bases from V and 5 bases from J; junction bases left unmatched: 9. This CDR3 is CASSFIPGQNTGELFF. For the CDR3, the DNA is TGTGCCAGCAGCTTTATTCCGGGACAGAATACCGGGGAGCTGTTTTTT.

The chain employs TRBV7-2 and TRBJ2-7; D is tentatively TRBD1 or TRBD2 (5 bases each). The germline V gene has CDR1 SGHTA and CDR2 FQGNSA. The CDR3 runs 15 residues. Trimming pared 1 base from V and 4 bases from J, leaving 14 bases between. The CDR3 DNA follows: TGTGCCAGCAGCTTAGGGGGGACCCTTGGTTACGAGCAGTACTTC. Translated, it gives CASSLGGTLGYEQYF.

This sequence joins TRBV2 and TRBJ1-5, with D tentatively TRBD1 (6 bases). Germline-derived CDR1 and CDR2 are SNHLY and FYNNEI. V lost 7 bases, J lost 6 bases, and 16 bases lay in between. CDR3 length equals 14 residues. The CDR3 region is CASKNGGGLQPQHF. CDR3 sequence (DNA): TGTGCCAGCAAGAACGGCGGGGGGCTTCAGCCCCAGCATTTT.

The J gene is TRBJ1-2, the V gene TRBV29-1; possibly TRBD1 for D (6 bases). Germline-derived CDR1 and CDR2 are SQVTM and ANQGSEA. The CDR3 totals 18 residues. Trimming stripped 6 bases from V and 2 bases from J, with 28 bases between. This CDR3 reads CSVGAAWVRGQPNYGYTF. The CDR3 DNA reads TGCAGCGTGGGGGCTGCGTGGGTCAGGGGCCAACCGAACTATGGCTACACCTTC.

The chain links TRBV11-3 to TRBJ2-1; D ambiguous. Germline V gene lookup returns CDR1 SGHNT and CDR2 YENEEA. Trimming pared 5 bases from V and 9 bases from J, leaving 17 bases between. The CDR3 spans 14 residues. The CDR3 sequence is CASSVGPDDGEQFF. In DNA form, the CDR3 reads TGTGCCAGCAGCGTAGGCCCCGATGACGGTGAGCAGTTCTTC.